This TCR beta chain is from a study of cytomegalovirus exposure and HLA in healthy donors. Primers for the PCR totalled 60 Vbeta and 13 Jbeta. Clones were sequenced by immunoSEQ multiplex PCR, and TCRdb holds only the in-frame ones, with some missing. Here the sample spans 150,000 to 200,000 clones, around 80% being singletons. The study sampled nominally healthy donors, though unrecorded immune exposures were likely. The V and J ends lost 4 bases and 4 bases respectively, with 11 bases between them. Germline lookup yields CDR1 SGHRS and CDR2 YFSETQ. This CDR3 has 13 amino acids. V and J are TRBV5-1 and TRBJ1-2, with D perhaps matching TRBD1 (5 bases). The material sequenced was PBMCs. This sequence originates from a man between 50 and 59 years old in good health and CMV-seropositive. This CDR3 is CASSLTVGYGYTF. The CDR3 DNA is TGCGCCAGCAGCCTGACAGTGGGCTATGGCTACACCTTC.